This paragraph reports one T cell receptor (beta chain). The data originate from a study of tumor T cells in aggressive B-cell lymphoma. This CDR3 has 18 amino acids. V was clipped by 0 bases and J by 0 bases; unmatched bases: 8. The germline V gene has CDR1 SGHAT and CDR2 FQNNGV. The method was immunoSEQ multiplex PCR; TCRdb's version includes in-frame clones alone and lacks a portion of them. The table has over 7,000 clones, 82% seen once. The chain links TRBV11-2 to TRBJ1-1; TRBD1 aligns across 9 bases. The sequenced sample consisted of tumor tissue. This TCR derives from an adult with diffuse large B cell lymphoma. The CDR3 DNA reads as TGTGCCAGCAGCTTAGATAGTAGACAGGGGGGATTGAACACTGAAGCTTTCTTT. Translating gives CASSLDSRQGGLNTEAFF.